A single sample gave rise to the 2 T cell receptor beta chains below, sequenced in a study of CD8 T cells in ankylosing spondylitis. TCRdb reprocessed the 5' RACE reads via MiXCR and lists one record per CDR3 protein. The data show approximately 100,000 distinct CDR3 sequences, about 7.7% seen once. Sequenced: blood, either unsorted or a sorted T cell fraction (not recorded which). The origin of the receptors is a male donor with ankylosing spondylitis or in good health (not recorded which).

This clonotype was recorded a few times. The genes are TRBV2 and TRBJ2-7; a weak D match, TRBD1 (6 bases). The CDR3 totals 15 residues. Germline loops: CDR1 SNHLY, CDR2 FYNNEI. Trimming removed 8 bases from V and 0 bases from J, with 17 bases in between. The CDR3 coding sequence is TGTGCCAGCTCGGGTGGTTTGGACAGCTCCTACGAGCAGTACTTC. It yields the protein CASSGGLDSSYEQYF.

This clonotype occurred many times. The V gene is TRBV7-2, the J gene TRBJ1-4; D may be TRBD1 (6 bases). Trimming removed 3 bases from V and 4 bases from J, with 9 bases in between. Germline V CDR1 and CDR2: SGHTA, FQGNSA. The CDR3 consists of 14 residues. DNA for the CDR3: TGTGCCAGCAGCTTGGGGACAAATAATGAAAAACTGTTTTTT. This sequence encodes CASSLGTNNEKLFF. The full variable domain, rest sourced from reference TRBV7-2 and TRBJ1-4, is GAGVSQSPSNKVTEKGKDVELRCDPISGHTALYWYRQSLGQGLEFLIYFQGNSAPDKSGLPSDRFSAERTGGSVSTLTIQRTQQEDSAVYLCASSLGTNNEKLFFGSGTQLSVL.